This is a list of T cell receptor beta chains from one sample in a study of shared clonotypes between healthy human individuals. Libraries were prepared by immunoSEQ multiplex PCR; TCRdb keeps only in-frame clonotypes and omits some of them. The data hold about 2.2 million clones, with approximately 94% observed a single time. The source material was naive CD8+ T cells from PBMCs. These TCRs come from a man between 18 and 29 years old in good health. Some clones in this sample may be carry-over from other donors' samples. The CDR3 runs from the conserved cysteine through the conserved F or W. The D gene is left open where the match is weak. Clone size is given for some rows only: seen once, a few or many times, or a class if the clone is expanded.

J	D	size	V	DNA	CDR3
TRBJ1-1	-	-	TRBV6-6	TGTGCCAGCAGCGGGGGAGGGACTGAAGCTTTCTTT	CASSGGGTEAFF
TRBJ2-1	-	-	TRBV2	TGTGCCAGCTTTCGAGGGGCAGGGATGGGGTACAATGAGCAGTTCTTC	CASFRGAGMGYNEQFF
TRBJ2-1	TRBD2	-	TRBV28	TGTGCCAGCAGTTTTGGGACTAGGGGTTCGAATGAGCAGTTCTTC	CASSFGTRGSNEQFF
TRBJ2-1	TRBD2	-	TRBV7-9	TGTGCCAGCAGCCAGCGGGGGGGCGAATACAATGAGCAGTTCTTC	CASSQRGGEYNEQFF
TRBJ2-2	-	-	TRBV29-1	TGCAGCGTACAGCATAACACCGGGGAGCTGTTTTTT	CSVQHNTGELFF
TRBJ2-7	-	-	TRBV27	TGTGCCAGCAGCATACCCGGAATCTACGAGCAGTACTTC	CASSIPGIYEQYF
TRBJ1-6	TRBD1	-	TRBV28	TGTGCCAGCAGTTTATTGCGGGACAGTTATTCACCCCTCCACTTT	CASSLLRDSYSPLHF
TRBJ2-2	-	-	TRBV11-2	TGTGCCAGCAGCTCCATCACCGGGGAGCTGTTTTTT	CASSSITGELFF
TRBJ1-4	-	-	TRBV27	TGTGCCAGCAGTTTATCTTGGGAGGGCCCCGCGTCCTGGGAAAATGAAAAACTGTTTTTT	CASSLSWEGPASWENEKLFF
TRBJ2-7	-	-	TRBV28	TGTGCCAGCAGTTTGTACAGGGTGTACGAGCAGTACTTC	CASSLYRVYEQYF
TRBJ2-5	-	-	TRBV12-5	TGTGCTAGTGGTTTGGCTGACCCGGATGTTCAAGAGACCCAGTACTTC	CASGLADPDVQETQYF
TRBJ1-5	-	-	TRBV18	TGTGCCAGCTCACCAGACGGGACATATTTTGGGAGCAATCAGCCCCAGCATTTT	CASSPDGTYFGSNQPQHF
TRBJ1-2	TRBD1	-	TRBV30	TGTGCCTGGAGTTCGGACAGGGAGGCGAACTATGGCTACACCTTC	CAWSSDREANYGYTF
TRBJ2-5	TRBD1	-	TRBV7-9	TGTGCCAGCAGCTTGGCAGGGGGTGTCGAAGTGACCCAGTACTTC	CASSLAGGVEVTQYF
TRBJ2-1	TRBD2	few	TRBV9	TGTGCCAGCAGCGTAGGGACTAGCGGGAGTTTCGATGAGCAGTTCTTC	CASSVGTSGSFDEQFF
TRBJ1-1	-	-	TRBV28	TGTGCCAGCAGTTTCTGGCAGGTGAACACTGAAGCTTTCTTT	CASSFWQVNTEAFF
TRBJ1-1	-	-	TRBV27	TGTGCCAGCAGCCTTCCTGGCACTGAAGCTTTCTTT	CASSLPGTEAFF
TRBJ1-2	-	-	TRBV2	TGTGCCAGCAGTGACAGGGACCCCTATGGCTACACCTTC	CASSDRDPYGYTF
TRBJ2-7	-	-	TRBV28	TGTGCCAGCACCCCACGGTCAATCGGGAAGGGGCCTCACGAGCAGTACTTC	CASTPRSIGKGPHEQYF
TRBJ2-3	-	-	TRBV6-5	TGTGCCAGCAGCCCGGGGAGTTACACAGATACGCAGTATTTT	CASSPGSYTDTQYF
TRBJ1-4	-	-	TRBV7-9	TGTGCCAGCAGCTTAGCCGGAGGGATAGGAACTAATGAAAAACTGTTTTTT	CASSLAGGIGTNEKLFF
TRBJ2-3	TRBD2	-	TRBV6-1	TGTGCCAGCAGTGGGCGGACTAGCGGACGCACAGATACGCAGTATTTT	CASSGRTSGRTDTQYF
TRBJ2-5	-	-	TRBV7-8	TGTGCCAGCAGCTTAGGATTTGTAGAGCAAGAGACCCAGTACTTC	CASSLGFVEQETQYF
TRBJ1-3	TRBD1	-	TRBV6-5	TGTGCCAGCAGCTCGGACAGGGTGAACACCATATATTTT	CASSSDRVNTIYF
TRBJ1-4	-	-	TRBV27	TGTGCCAGCAGTTTGGGAGGCGGCCCCCTGTTTTTT	CASSLGGGPLFF
TRBJ1-1	-	-	TRBV30	TGTGCTTGGGGGGGTGTTAGGGCTGAAGCTTTCTTT	CAWGGVRAEAFF
TRBJ2-3	-	few	TRBV7-9	TGTGCCAGCAGCTCCAGGGGAGGGTTTGAAGATACGCAGTATTTT	CASSSRGGFEDTQYF
TRBJ2-7	TRBD1	-	TRBV14	TGTGCCAGCAGCCACCGGCAGACAGGGGGAAACGAGCAGTACTTC	CASSHRQTGGNEQYF
TRBJ2-1	TRBD2	-	TRBV29-1	TGCAGCCTGGGACTAGCGGGAAATTACAATGAGCAGTTCTTC	CSLGLAGNYNEQFF
TRBJ1-2	TRBD1	-	TRBV27	TGTGCCAGCAGTACGACAGGGGGCGGCTATGGCTACACCTTC	CASSTTGGGYGYTF
TRBJ2-1	-	-	TRBV28	TGTGCCAGCAGGGAATCCGGGATGGGCCCAACAAGTCTCTTC	CASRESGMGPTSLF
TRBJ1-6	TRBD1	-	TRBV2	TGTGCCTCGTGGACAGGGAGAGGTGGTTCACCCCTCCACTTT	CASWTGRGGSPLHF
TRBJ2-5	TRBD2	-	TRBV27	TGTGCCAGCAGTTTAAGGGCTAGCGGGGGGCCCGCCCAAGAGACCCAGTACTTC	CASSLRASGGPAQETQYF
TRBJ1-2	-	-	TRBV5-6	TGTGCCAGCATGGGAGGGGCTCGTGGCTACACCTTC	CASMGGARGYTF
TRBJ2-7	TRBD2	-	TRBV27	TGTGCCAGCAGCGCGGGAGTTTCCTACGAGCAGTACTTC	CASSAGVSYEQYF
TRBJ2-2	-	-	TRBV29-1	TGCAGCGCTCGTGGGGGTTCCGGGGAGCTGTTTTTT	CSARGGSGELFF
TRBJ1-4	-	-	TRBV2	TGTGCCAGCCGGGACGAAAAACTGTTTTTT	CASRDEKLFF
TRBJ2-7	TRBD2	-	TRBV6-6	TGTGCCAGCAGTTACTTAAGCGGGAGGGCCCACGAGCAGTACTTC	CASSYLSGRAHEQYF
TRBJ2-7	-	-	TRBV4-1	TGCGCCAGCAGCCCCATTTGGGGGGCGCTTGGCGAGCAGTACTTC	CASSPIWGALGEQYF
TRBJ1-2	-	-	TRBV6-1	TGTGCCAGCAGTGGCGTCCAACGGGGTATTCGGTATGGCTACACCTTC	CASSGVQRGIRYGYTF
TRBJ2-1	TRBD1	-	TRBV12-5	TGTGCTAGTGGTTTGGTCGACAGGGGGGCGAATGAGCAGTTCTTC	CASGLVDRGANEQFF
TRBJ1-1	-	-	TRBV28	TGTGCCAGCAGTCCAACGACTGGGGGGACTGAAGCTTTCTTT	CASSPTTGGTEAFF
TRBJ2-7	-	-	TRBV19	TGTGCCAGTAGTATAGAAGGGAGCTCCTACGAGCAGTACTTC	CASSIEGSSYEQYF
TRBJ1-5	-	-	TRBV28	TGTGCCAGCAGTCTACCCCCATGGGCCGACTTCAATCAGCCCCAGCATTTT	CASSLPPWADFNQPQHF
TRBJ1-2	TRBD1	-	TRBV2	TGTGCCAGCAGTGGACAGGGGGCAATATTTCTGAGCTACACCTTC	CASSGQGAIFLSYTF
TRBJ1-1	-	-	TRBV4-2	TGTGCCAGCAGCCAAGGGTTTCCTGCGGGGGACACTGAAGCTTTCTTT	CASSQGFPAGDTEAFF
TRBJ2-4	TRBD2	-	TRBV6-1	TGTGCCAGCAGTGAACGAGGGACTAGCGGGAGGTCGGGATACTTC	CASSERGTSGRSGYF
TRBJ2-2	-	-	TRBV25-1	TGTGCCAGCAACCAGGCCGGGGAGCTGTTTTTT	CASNQAGELFF
TRBJ1-5	-	-	TRBV28	TGTGCCAGCAGTTCAACCTGGGGGGATCAGCCCCAGCATTTT	CASSSTWGDQPQHF
TRBJ2-1	-	-	TRBV5-4	TGTGCCAGCAGCTTGGGGGCCCGGTTGGGTTACAATGAGCAGTTCTTC	CASSLGARLGYNEQFF
TRBJ2-7	-	-	TRBV7-9	TGTGCCAGCAGCCACCCGGGACAACCCTACGAGCAGTACTTC	CASSHPGQPYEQYF
TRBJ2-5	-	-	TRBV4-1	TGCGCCAGCAGCCAAGATTCGTGGGTCCGTGAAGAGACCCAGTACTTC	CASSQDSWVREETQYF
TRBJ2-1	TRBD2	-	TRBV28	TGTGCCAGCACCCCGGGACTAGCGGGAGGAAACTACATGAATGAGCAGTTCTTC	CASTPGLAGGNYMNEQFF